The next 10 T cell receptor beta chains were all read from a single sample in a study of OX40 agonist ivuxolimab in advanced cancers. Library construction relied on the immunoSEQ multiplex PCR assay. TCRdb mirrors the immuneACCESS table, restricted to in-frame sequences. Some clones are absent from its copies; in checked studies, under half trace to an unresolved V gene, and the reason for the others is unknown. The sample table lists tens of thousands of clones, 75% to 95% of them with a count of one. The ten largest clones take up 0.45% to 0.55% of the sample. Sequences were derived from CD4+ or CD8+ T cells sorted from blood, sampled in a trial of the OX40 agonist ivuxolimab. The receptor set was obtained from an adult with an advanced solid tumor such as melanoma, head and neck, liver or kidney cancer.

V gene TRBV6-5 combines with J gene TRBJ1-1; D is undetermined. CDR1 and CDR2 (germline): MNHEY, SVGAGI. Trimming pared 2 bases from V and 4 bases from J, leaving 11 bases between. The CDR3 is made up of 14 amino acids. CDR3 sequence reads: CASSYLVPGTEAFF. The CDR3 DNA follows: TGTGCCAGCAGTTACCTCGTTCCGGGCACTGAAGCTTTCTTT.

The chain couples TRBV7-2 to TRBJ2-1; TRBD2 might be the D (6 bases). V was trimmed by 1 base and J by 4 bases, leaving 8 bases between them. CDR1 is SGHTA, CDR2 FQGNSA, per germline. The CDR3 consists of 14 residues. The CDR3 region is CASSLDGGYNEQFF. The CDR3 nucleotides read TGTGCCAGCAGCTTAGACGGGGGTTACAATGAGCAGTTCTTC.

As concerns this clone: Compared with germline, one end of the junction differs, possibly owing to a read error. CDR3 protein: CASSYRTGTGARF. CDR3 nucleotide sequence: TGTGCCAGCAGTTATAGGACCGGGACAGGGGCTCGCTTT. The V and J genes are TRBV27 and TRBJ1-1, with 10 positions matching TRBD1. This CDR3 contains 13 residues. In germline, CDR1 is MNHEY, CDR2 SMNVEV (reference sequence).

This CDR3 is CSVLGVRDTEAFF. The CDR3 region has the DNA TGCAGCGTCCTCGGGGTACGGGACACTGAAGCTTTCTTT. The gene calls are TRBV29-1 and TRBJ1-1; D is unresolved. CDR1 and CDR2 (germline): SQVTM, ANQGSEA. The CDR3 totals 13 residues. Trimming left V 6 bases short and J 3 bases short, with 14 bases between.

The V gene is TRBV7-2, the J gene TRBJ2-3; unclear D gene. Germline CDR1 and CDR2: SGHTA and FQGNSA. The V gene lost 5 bases and the J gene lost 0 bases, with 9 bases spanning the gap. The CDR3 has 14 amino acids. In DNA, the CDR3 is TGTGCCAGCAGCCTTGACTCTAGCACAGATACGCAGTATTTT. Encoded protein: CASSLDSSTDTQYF.

This chain joins TRBV5-1 and TRBJ2-3; D perhaps matches TRBD1 (6 bases). The germline V and J ends were trimmed by 4 bases and 0 bases, with 9 bases remaining between them. This CDR3 region has 14 residues. Germline CDR1 SGHRS, CDR2 YFSETQ. The CDR3 nucleotides are TGCGCCAGCAGCCTCGGACAGAGCACAGATACGCAGTATTTT. Translated, it gives CASSLGQSTDTQYF.

As regards this clone: Within the sample, other DNA sequences also encode this same CDR3. The chain combines TRBV7-3 with TRBJ2-7; 14 bases map to TRBD2. CDR1 is SGHTA, CDR2 FQGTGA, per germline. The V and J ends lost 5 bases and 3 bases, in that order; junction bases with no gene match: 3. This CDR3 spans 15 amino acids. DNA of the CDR3: TGTGCCAGCAGCCCCGGACTAGCGGGGGGCTACGAGCAGTACTTC. Protein sequence: CASSPGLAGGYEQYF.

The chain joins TRBV6-6 to TRBJ2-7; TRBD1 matches 8 bases. V trimming: 5 bases; J trimming: 4 bases; junction bases outside the gene matches: 4. The CDR3 loop spans 13 amino acids. Per germline, CDR1 MNHNY and CDR2 SVGAGI (reference sequence). The CDR3 DNA is TGTGCCAGCAGTGGGGACAGGCTTTACGAGCAGTACTTC. This encodes CASSGDRLYEQYF.

The chain uses TRBV2 and TRBJ2-5; D perhaps matches TRBD2 (6 bases). The germline V gene has CDR1 SNHLY and CDR2 FYNNEI. The V and J ends lost 0 bases and 7 bases respectively, with 6 bases between them. The CDR3 extends over 12 amino acids. The CDR3 protein is CASSEARGTQYF. CDR3 DNA: TGTGCCAGCAGTGAAGCGCGGGGGACCCAGTACTTC.

J is TRBJ2-4 and V is TRBV7-2; D is tentatively TRBD1 or TRBD2 (5 bases each). CDR1 and CDR2 from the germline V gene are SGHTA and FQGNSA. CDR3 length equals 15 residues. V lost 3 bases to trimming and J lost 5 bases, with 14 bases between them. The CDR3 loop reads CASSLRRGFENIQYF. The CDR3 DNA reads as TGTGCCAGCAGCTTGCGTCGGGGCTTTGAAAACATTCAGTACTTC.